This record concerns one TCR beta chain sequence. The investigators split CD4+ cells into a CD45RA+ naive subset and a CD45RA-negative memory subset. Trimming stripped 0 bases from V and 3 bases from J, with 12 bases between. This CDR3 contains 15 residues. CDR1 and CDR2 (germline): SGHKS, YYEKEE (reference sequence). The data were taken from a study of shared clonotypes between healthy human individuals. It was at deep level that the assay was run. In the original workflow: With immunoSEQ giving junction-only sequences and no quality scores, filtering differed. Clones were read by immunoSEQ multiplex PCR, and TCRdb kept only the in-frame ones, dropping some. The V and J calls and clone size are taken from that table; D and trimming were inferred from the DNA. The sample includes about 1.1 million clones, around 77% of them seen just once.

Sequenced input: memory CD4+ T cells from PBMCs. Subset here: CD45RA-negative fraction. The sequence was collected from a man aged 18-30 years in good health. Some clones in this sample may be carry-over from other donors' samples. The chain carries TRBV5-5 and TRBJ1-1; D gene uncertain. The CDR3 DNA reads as TGTGCCAGCAGCTTGGATCGAATGAGCTACACTGAAGCTTTCTTT. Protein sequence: CASSLDRMSYTEAFF.